The clone carrying this T cell receptor (beta chain) was seen a few times. Its specificity is not known. The data are from a study of T-cell reconstitution after alpha-beta-depleted transplantation in children. Study outcomes and limitations: Newly produced T cells mostly provided counts and TCRbeta diversity after one year, as hyperexpanded clones declined. Surviving recipient cells, namely T cells and thymic progenitors, were the source of high day-60 TCRbeta diversity in some patients. Expanded graft clones numbering several hundred reportedly gave rise to alpha-beta T cells about two months after transplant.

The CDR3 contains 14 residues. V shed 6 bases and J 7 bases; nucleotides not matched to a gene: 8. Germline values: CDR1 LGHDT, CDR2 YNNKEL (reference sequence). Preparing the TCRbeta library involved the use of unique molecular identifiers. TCRdb processed the PCR reads anew with MiXCR; each CDR3 protein has one entry. The repertoire holds around 270,000 distinct CDR3 sequences, with less than 9.5% as singletons. The genes are TRBV3-1 and TRBJ2-7; the match to TRBD2 covers 11 bases. This TCR was recovered from a female patient between 2 and 10 years old who had a stem cell transplant for Fanconi anemia, so the T cells may come from the graft donor. The material sequenced was peripheral blood, taken 360 days after TCRalphabeta/CD19-depleted stem cell transplant. CDR3: CASSLSGGAREQYF. CDR3 sequence (DNA): TGTGCCAGCAGTCTTAGCGGGGGGGCGAGGGAGCAGTACTTC.